The rows below give T cell receptor beta chains drawn from one sample of a study of human T cells and chemical hapten exposure. TCRdb itself ran the RACE reads through MiXCR, one entry per CDR3 protein. The data show fewer than 80,000 distinct CDR3 sequences, with 10% seen just once and 6.8% held by the top ten. The sequencing used whole blood, collected in connection with sensitization to the hapten diphenylcyclopropenone (DPC). These receptors all stem from a woman aged 50 to 60 with alopecia areata. Some clones in this sample may be carry-over from other donors' samples. The CDR3 runs from the conserved cysteine through the conserved F or W. Fields, in order: D gene, J gene, V gene, clone size, CDR3 DNA, CDR3 protein. The D gene is left open where the match is weak. Part of the rows lack a size; the others show once, few, many or a class for expanded clones.

- | TRBJ2-1 | TRBV12-3/TRBV12-4 | - | TGTGCCAGCACTTTAAAAGCGGATGAGCAGTTCTTC | CASTLKADEQFF
- | TRBJ2-2 | TRBV18 | few | TGTGCCAGCTCCAGCATTGTCGTCAGTCACACCGGGGAGCTGTTTTTT | CASSSIVVSHTGELFF
- | TRBJ2-6 | TRBV29-1 | many | TGCAGCGTTCGGCCTGGGGCCAACGTCCTGACTTTC | CSVRPGANVLTF
- | TRBJ1-5 | TRBV6-6 | few | TGTGCCAGCAGAAGGACCGAATTGGAGCCCCAGCATTTT | CASRRTELEPQHF
- | TRBJ2-3 | TRBV20-1 | few | TGCAGCCTTACACGGGGTACGCAGTATTTT | CSLTRGTQYF
- | TRBJ2-1 | TRBV29-1 | - | TGCAGCGTCGTCAGGGGCCAGCATTACAATGAGCAGTTCTTC | CSVVRGQHYNEQFF
- | TRBJ1-4 | TRBV29-1 | - | TGCAGCGTTGAGTGGCCTTGGACGGAGAATGAAAAACTGTTTTTT | CSVEWPWTENEKLFF
- | TRBJ1-1 | TRBV12-3/TRBV12-4 | many | - | CASSVGPGTFF
TRBD2 | TRBJ2-1 | TRBV19 | many | TGTGCCAGTAGTATAGACCCCCAGGCTAGCGGGAGGGCCTACAATGAGCAGTTCTTC | CASSIDPQASGRAYNEQFF
TRBD2 | TRBJ2-1 | TRBV7-9 | few | TGTGCCAGCAGCCGGACTAGCGGGAGCAATGAGCAGTTCTTC | CASSRTSGSNEQFF
TRBD2 | TRBJ2-1 | TRBV20-1 | many | TGCAGTGCTATAGGTCCTAGCGGGTACAATGAGCAGTTCTTC | CSAIGPSGYNEQFF
- | TRBJ2-5 | TRBV11-3 | many | TGTGCCAGCAGCTTCGACAGGACGCAAGAGACCCAGTACTTC | CASSFDRTQETQYF
TRBD1 | TRBJ2-1 | TRBV7-9 | - | TGTGCCAGCAGCCGCCGGGACAGGGGGAATGAGCAGTTCTTC | CASSRRDRGNEQFF
- | TRBJ2-2 | TRBV19 | - | TGTGCCAGTAGCTATGCCGGGGAGCTGTTTTTT | CASSYAGELFF
- | TRBJ2-3 | TRBV5-1 | few | TGCGCCAGCAGCTTCCCAGGGGCAGATACGCAGTATTTT | CASSFPGADTQYF
TRBD1 | TRBJ2-1 | TRBV11-2 | many | TGTGCCAGCAGCTTACGGACAGGTGGTCGGGAGCAGTTCTTC | CASSLRTGGREQFF
- | TRBJ2-3 | TRBV29-1 | many | TGCAGCGTTGAGGTCGCGGGGACAGATACGCAGTATTTT | CSVEVAGTDTQYF
- | TRBJ2-7 | TRBV6-5 | few | TGTGCCAGCAGTTACTCGCGGGACCCTATCTACGAGCAGTACTTC | CASSYSRDPIYEQYF
- | TRBJ2-2 | TRBV7-3 | few | TGTGCCAGCAGCTTAAGGCAGGGAGCCGGGGAGCTGTTTTTT | CASSLRQGAGELFF
- | TRBJ1-1 | TRBV18 | - | TGTGCCAGCTCACCAAGAGCGGGGATCCTACAGAACACTGAAGCTTTCTTT | CASSPRAGILQNTEAFF
- | TRBJ1-4 | TRBV20-1 | many | TGCAGTGCTAGGAATGGAAAACTGTTTTTT | CSARNGKLFF
- | TRBJ1-1 | TRBV10-3 | many | TGTGCCATCAGTGAGGCCGGGACATTATTGACTGAAGCTTTCTTT | CAISEAGTLLTEAFF
TRBD2 | TRBJ2-3 | TRBV29-1 | few | TGCAGCGTTGCCTTTACTAGCGGCAGCACAGATACGCAGTATTTT | CSVAFTSGSTDTQYF
TRBD1 | TRBJ1-1 | TRBV12-3/TRBV12-4 | few | TGTGCCAGCAGTTGGACAGGGAACACTGAAGCTTTCTTT | CASSWTGNTEAFF
- | TRBJ2-1 | TRBV28 | - | TGTGCCAGCAGGCCGGGACAAGCCTACAATGAGCAGTTCTTC | CASRPGQAYNEQFF
- | TRBJ2-6 | TRBV7-6 | - | TGTGCCAGCAGCTTAGCGGGCTGGAGCTTCTCTGGGGCCAACGTCCTGACTTTC | CASSLAGWSFSGANVLTF
- | TRBJ2-3 | TRBV11-2 | - | TGTGCCAGCAGTCATGACCTATTAGATACGCAGTATTTT | CASSHDLLDTQYF
- | TRBJ2-5 | TRBV27 | many | TGTGCCAGCAGCTCCTCTCGACAGGAGACGGTGTACTTC | CASSSSRQETVYF
- | TRBJ1-1 | TRBV18 | many | TGTGCCAGCTCACCACAGTCAGGGTTCGAGTTCTCGAACACTGAAGCTTTCTTT | CASSPQSGFEFSNTEAFF
- | TRBJ1-3 | TRBV20-1 | - | TGCAGTGCATTGGACGGCTCTGGAAACACCATATATTTT | CSALDGSGNTIYF
TRBD1 | TRBJ1-5 | TRBV7-2 | many | TGTGCCAGTGCACAGGGGACGGTGGAGCCCCAGCATTTT | CASAQGTVEPQHF
- | TRBJ1-1 | TRBV18 | - | TGTGCCAGCTCACCACTAAGGGGAACTGAAGCTTTCTTT | CASSPLRGTEAFF
- | TRBJ2-5 | TRBV2 | many | TGTGCCAGCCGCGGGGAATTACAAGAGACCCAGTACTTC | CASRGELQETQYF
- | TRBJ2-1 | TRBV29-1 | - | TGCAGCGTTGATAGGCGGAATGAGCAGTTCTTC | CSVDRRNEQFF
- | TRBJ1-1 | TRBV5-4 | few | TGTGCCAGCAGCCCCGGACCGGGGAACACTGAAGCTTTCTTT | CASSPGPGNTEAFF
- | TRBJ2-7 | TRBV7-3 | - | TGTGCCAGCAGCGGGTCCGGCTCCTACGAGCAGTACTTC | CASSGSGSYEQYF
TRBD1 | TRBJ1-4 | TRBV3-1 | - | TGTGCCAGCAGTCAAAGGGGGCCGGATGAAAAACTGTTTTTT | CASSQRGPDEKLFF
- | TRBJ1-5 | TRBV30 | - | TGTGCCTGGAGTACGCAGGGCGGACAGCCCCAGCATTTT | CAWSTQGGQPQHF
- | TRBJ1-5 | TRBV29-1 | few | TGCAGCGTTGCGAATGGCGGTAATCAGCCCCAGCATTTT | CSVANGGNQPQHF
TRBD2 | TRBJ2-7 | TRBV7-9 | - | TGTGCCAGCAGCGTACTAGCGTTC | CASSVLAF
- | TRBJ1-1 | TRBV7-6 | many | TGTGCCAGCAGCTTAGCGCAGGGCGCTGAAGCTTTCTTT | CASSLAQGAEAFF
TRBD1 | TRBJ1-2 | TRBV3-1 | - | TGTGCCAGCAGCCAACGCACGGGACAGGGGTATGGCTACACCTTC | CASSQRTGQGYGYTF
- | TRBJ2-5 | TRBV29-1 | - | TGCAGCGTTGGACCGGGACTTCGTCGGGAGACCCAGTACTTC | CSVGPGLRRETQYF
- | TRBJ2-7 | TRBV5-5 | many | TGTGCCAGCAGCTTGGGTGCGACTACCGACTCCTACGAGCAGTACTTC | CASSLGATTDSYEQYF
TRBD1 | TRBJ2-7 | TRBV30 | few | TGTGCCTGGACCCCGGACAGGGATTACTACGAGCAGTACTTC | CAWTPDRDYYEQYF
- | TRBJ2-1 | TRBV21-1 | many | TGTGCCAGCAGCAAAGACTCACTAGCGGGAGAGTACAATGAGCAGTTCTTC | CASSKDSLAGEYNEQFF
- | TRBJ2-7 | TRBV20-1 | - | TGCAGTGCTGCCCCGTTAAGGGAGCAGTACTTC | CSAAPLREQYF
- | TRBJ1-5 | TRBV5-1 | - | TGCGCCAGCACCCGCAATCAGCCCCAGCATTTT | CASTRNQPQHF
TRBD2 | TRBJ2-7 | TRBV5-1 | many | TGCGCCAGCAGCATTAGCGGGACGACGTTCTACGAGCAGTACTTC | CASSISGTTFYEQYF
TRBD2 | TRBJ2-1 | TRBV7-3 | many | TGTGCCAGCAGCAAACCCGGGACTAGCCTCAATGAGCAGTTCTTC | CASSKPGTSLNEQFF
- | TRBJ2-1 | TRBV2 | many | TGTGCCAGCATTGGCCGGGGTCACAATGAGCAGTTCTTC | CASIGRGHNEQFF